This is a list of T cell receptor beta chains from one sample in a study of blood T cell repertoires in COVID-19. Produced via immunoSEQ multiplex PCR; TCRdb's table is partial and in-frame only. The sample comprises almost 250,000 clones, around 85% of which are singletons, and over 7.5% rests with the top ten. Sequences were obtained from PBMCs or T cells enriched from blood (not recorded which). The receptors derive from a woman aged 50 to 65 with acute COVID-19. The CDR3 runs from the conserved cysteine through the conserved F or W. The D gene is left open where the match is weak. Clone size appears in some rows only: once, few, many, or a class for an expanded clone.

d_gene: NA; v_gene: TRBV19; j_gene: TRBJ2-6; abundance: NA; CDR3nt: TGTGCCAGTAGTCCCCAGGCCCCAAGCTCTGGGGCCAACGTCCTGACTTTC; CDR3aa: CASSPQAPSSGANVLTF
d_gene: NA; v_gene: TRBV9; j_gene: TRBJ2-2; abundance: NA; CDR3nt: TGTGCCAGCACTCCCCTCGGGGCAGGGGACACCGGGGAGCTGTTTTTT; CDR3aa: CASTPLGAGDTGELFF
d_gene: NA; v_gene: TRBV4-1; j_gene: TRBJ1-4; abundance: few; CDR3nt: TGCGCCAGCAGCCAAGGGGACTCTAATGAAAAACTGTTTTTT; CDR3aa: CASSQGDSNEKLFF
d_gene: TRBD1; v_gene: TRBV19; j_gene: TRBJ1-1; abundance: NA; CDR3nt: TGTGCCAGTATTCCGGGACAGGGATGGAACACTGAAGCTTTCTTT; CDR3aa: CASIPGQGWNTEAFF
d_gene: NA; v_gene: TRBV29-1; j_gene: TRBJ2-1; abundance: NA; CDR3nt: TGCAGCGTTGATGCGACAGGTCCTAATGAGCAGTTCTTC; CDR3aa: CSVDATGPNEQFF
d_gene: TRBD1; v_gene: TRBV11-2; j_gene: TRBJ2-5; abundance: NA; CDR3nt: TGTGCCAGCAGAGCGACAGGGGGGACCCAGTACTTC; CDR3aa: CASRATGGTQYF
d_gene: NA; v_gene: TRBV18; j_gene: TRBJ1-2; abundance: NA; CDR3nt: TGTGCCAGCTCACCATCTCTGACGGGTGCGAGAAACTATGGCTACACCTTC; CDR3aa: CASSPSLTGARNYGYTF
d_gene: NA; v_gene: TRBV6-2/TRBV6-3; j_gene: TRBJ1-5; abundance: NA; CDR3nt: TGTGCCAGCAGTTTCTACGACAGCCCTCAGCCCCAGCATTTT; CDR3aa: CASSFYDSPQPQHF
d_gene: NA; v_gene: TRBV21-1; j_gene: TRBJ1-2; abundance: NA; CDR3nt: TGTGCCAGCAGCAAAGTCCCGTACTTTGTCTATGGCTACACCTTC; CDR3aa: CASSKVPYFVYGYTF
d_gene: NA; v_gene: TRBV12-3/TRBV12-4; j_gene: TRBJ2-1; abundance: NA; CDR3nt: TGTGCCAGCAGTTTAGGGCTGAACAATGAGCAGTTCTTC; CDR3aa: CASSLGLNNEQFF
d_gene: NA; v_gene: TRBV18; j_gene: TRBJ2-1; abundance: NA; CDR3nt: TGTGCCAGCTCACCACCTGGACTACCGTACTCCTACAATGAGCAGTTCTTC; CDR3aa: CASSPPGLPYSYNEQFF
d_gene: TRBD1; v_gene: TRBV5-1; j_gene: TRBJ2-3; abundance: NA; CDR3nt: TGCGCCAGCAGCGGTACAGGGGCCAGCACAGATACGCAGTATTTT; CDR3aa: CASSGTGASTDTQYF
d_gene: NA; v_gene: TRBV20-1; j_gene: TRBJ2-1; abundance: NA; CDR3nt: TGCAGTGCTAGTGGCGGGTTCCGAAATGAGCAGTTCTTC; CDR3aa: CSASGGFRNEQFF
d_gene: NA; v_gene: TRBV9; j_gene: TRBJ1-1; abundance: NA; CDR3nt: TGTGCCAGCAGCCGAGGGGAGGTGGAAGCTTTCTTT; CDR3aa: CASSRGEVEAFF
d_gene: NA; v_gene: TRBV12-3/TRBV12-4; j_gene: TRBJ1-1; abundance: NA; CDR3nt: TGTGCCAGCAGGACAGAAGAGAACACTGAAGCTTTCTTT; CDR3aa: CASRTEENTEAFF
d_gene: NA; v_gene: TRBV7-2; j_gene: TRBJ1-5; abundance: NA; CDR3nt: TGTGCCAGCAGCTCCCCTTCGGTTGATCAGCCCCAGCATTTT; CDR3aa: CASSSPSVDQPQHF
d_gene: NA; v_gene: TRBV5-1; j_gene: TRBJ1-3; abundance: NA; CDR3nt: TGCGCCAGCAGCTGGGGGGAGGTCTCTGGAAACACCATATATTTT; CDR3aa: CASSWGEVSGNTIYF
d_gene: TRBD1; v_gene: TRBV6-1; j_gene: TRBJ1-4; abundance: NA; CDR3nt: TGTGCCAGCAGTCTACCGACAGGGTCAGAGGAAAAACTGTTTTTT; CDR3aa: CASSLPTGSEEKLFF
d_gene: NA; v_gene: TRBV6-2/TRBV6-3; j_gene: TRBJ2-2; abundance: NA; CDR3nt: TGTGCCAGCAGTTACGGGAATAGCGCGAACACCGGGGAGCTGTTTTTT; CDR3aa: CASSYGNSANTGELFF
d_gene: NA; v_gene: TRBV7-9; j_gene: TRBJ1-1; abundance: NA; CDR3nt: TGTGCCAGCAGCTTAAAGGCTGGTGGGAGCACTGAAGCTTTCTTT; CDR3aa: CASSLKAGGSTEAFF
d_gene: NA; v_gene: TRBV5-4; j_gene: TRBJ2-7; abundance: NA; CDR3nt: TGTGCCAGCAGCTGGACAGAGAGCTCCTACGAGCAGTACTTC; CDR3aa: CASSWTESSYEQYF
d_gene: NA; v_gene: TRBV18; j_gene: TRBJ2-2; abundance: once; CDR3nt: TGTGCCAGCTCACCAGAGGGCTCTGCGAACACCGGGGAGCTGTTTTTT; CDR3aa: CASSPEGSANTGELFF
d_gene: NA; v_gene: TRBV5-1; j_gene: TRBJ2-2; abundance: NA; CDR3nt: TGCGCCAGCCTCAGAGAGGGAAACACCGGGGAGCTGTTTTTT; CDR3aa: CASLREGNTGELFF
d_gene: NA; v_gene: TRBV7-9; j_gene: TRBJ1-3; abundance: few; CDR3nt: TGTGCCAGCAGCTTAGGACCACAGGGAAACACCATATATTTT; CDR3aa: CASSLGPQGNTIYF
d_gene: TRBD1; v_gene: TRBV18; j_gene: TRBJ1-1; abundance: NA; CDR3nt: TGTGCCAGCTCACCTAGGACAGGAGTAATGAACACTGAAGCTTTCTTT; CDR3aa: CASSPRTGVMNTEAFF
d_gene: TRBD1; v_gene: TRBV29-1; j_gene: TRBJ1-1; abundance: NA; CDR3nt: TGCAGCGTAAACCTGGGACAGTTGAACACTGAAGCTTTCTTT; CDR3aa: CSVNLGQLNTEAFF
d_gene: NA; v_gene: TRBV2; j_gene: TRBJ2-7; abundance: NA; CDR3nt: TGTGCCAGCAGTGGGCAGGTCACGTACGAGCAGTACTTC; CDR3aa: CASSGQVTYEQYF
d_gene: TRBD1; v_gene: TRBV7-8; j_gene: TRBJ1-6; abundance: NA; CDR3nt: TGTGCCAGCAGCTTAGCTGGGGGGACAGGGGGCATAAGTTCACCCCTCCACTTT; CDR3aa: CASSLAGGTGGISSPLHF
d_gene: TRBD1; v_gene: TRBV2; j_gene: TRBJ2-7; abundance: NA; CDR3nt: TGTGCCAGCAGCCTGGACAGGAGACTTTACGAGCAGTACTTC; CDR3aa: CASSLDRRLYEQYF
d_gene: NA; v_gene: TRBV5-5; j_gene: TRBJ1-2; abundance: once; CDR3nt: TGTGCCAGCAGCTTGGAAACTCATAACTATGGCTACACCTTC; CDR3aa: CASSLETHNYGYTF
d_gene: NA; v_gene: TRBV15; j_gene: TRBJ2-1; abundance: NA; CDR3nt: TGTGCCACCAGCAGAGAATTGACTCCTACGAACAATGAGCAGTTCTTC; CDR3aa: CATSRELTPTNNEQFF
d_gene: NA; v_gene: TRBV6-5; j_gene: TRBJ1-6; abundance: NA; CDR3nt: TGTGCCAGCAGTTACCTTAATTCACCCCTCCACTTT; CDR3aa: CASSYLNSPLHF
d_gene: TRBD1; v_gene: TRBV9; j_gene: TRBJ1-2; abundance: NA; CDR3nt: TGTGCCAGCAGCCCCCGACAGGGGAATAACTATGGCTACACCTTC; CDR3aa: CASSPRQGNNYGYTF
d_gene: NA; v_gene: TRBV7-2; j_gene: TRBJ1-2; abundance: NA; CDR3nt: TGTGCCAGCAGCGAGAGACAGCGAACTAACTATGGCTACACCTTC; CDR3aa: CASSERQRTNYGYTF
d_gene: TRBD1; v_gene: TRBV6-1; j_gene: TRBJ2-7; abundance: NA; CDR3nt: TGTGCCAGCAGTGAATTGGGACAGGGGTACCGCGAGCAGTACTTC; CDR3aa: CASSELGQGYREQYF
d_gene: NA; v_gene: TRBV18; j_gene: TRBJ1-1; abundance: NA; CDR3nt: TGTGCCAGCTCATCTCTCCAGGGGTCCACTGAAGCTTTCTTT; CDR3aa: CASSSLQGSTEAFF
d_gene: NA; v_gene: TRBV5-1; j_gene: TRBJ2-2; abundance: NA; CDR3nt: TGCGCCAGCAGCCGGAGGGAGGGGGGCCCGAACACCGGGGAGCTGTTTTTT; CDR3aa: CASSRREGGPNTGELFF
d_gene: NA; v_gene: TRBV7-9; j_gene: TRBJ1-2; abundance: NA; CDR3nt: TGTGCCAGCAGCGGGAGGACAAGAGCTAACTATGGCTACACCTTC; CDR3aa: CASSGRTRANYGYTF
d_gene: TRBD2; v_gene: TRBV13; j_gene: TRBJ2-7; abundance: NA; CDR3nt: TGTGCCAGCAGCTTGCGGGGGTTCGGGTACGAGCAGTACTTC; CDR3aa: CASSLRGFGYEQYF
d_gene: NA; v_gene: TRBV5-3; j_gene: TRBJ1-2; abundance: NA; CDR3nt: TGTGCCAGAAGCTTGGCAGGCCCTAACTATGGCTACACCTTC; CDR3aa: CARSLAGPNYGYTF
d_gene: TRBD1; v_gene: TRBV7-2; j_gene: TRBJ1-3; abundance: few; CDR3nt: TGTGCCAGCAGATCGACAGGGGGCTCTGGAAACACCATATATTTT; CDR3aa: CASRSTGGSGNTIYF
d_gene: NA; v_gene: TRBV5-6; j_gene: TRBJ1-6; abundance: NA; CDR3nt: TGTGCCAGCAGCGGGGCGTCCCCTAATTCACCCCTCCACTTT; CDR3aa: CASSGASPNSPLHF
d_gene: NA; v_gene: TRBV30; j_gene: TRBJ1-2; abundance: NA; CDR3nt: TGTGCCTGTTCGGACAGTAACTATGGCTACACCTTC; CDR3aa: CACSDSNYGYTF
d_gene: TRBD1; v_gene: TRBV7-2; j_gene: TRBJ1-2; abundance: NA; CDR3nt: TGTGCCAGCAGCTTCACAGGGGAAGTTTTATATGGCTACACCTTC; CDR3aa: CASSFTGEVLYGYTF
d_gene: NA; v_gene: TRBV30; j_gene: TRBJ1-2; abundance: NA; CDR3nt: TGTGCCTGGAATCGGGCTAACTATGGCTACACCTTC; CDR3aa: CAWNRANYGYTF
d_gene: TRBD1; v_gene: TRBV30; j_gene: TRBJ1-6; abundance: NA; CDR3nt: TGTGCCTGGAGTGTAGACAGGGGACATTCACCCCTCCACTTT; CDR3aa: CAWSVDRGHSPLHF
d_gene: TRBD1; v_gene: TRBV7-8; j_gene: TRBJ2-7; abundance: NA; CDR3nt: TGTGCCAGCAGCTTAGGCGGTCGGACAGGGGTACTCTACGAGCAGTACTTC; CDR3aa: CASSLGGRTGVLYEQYF
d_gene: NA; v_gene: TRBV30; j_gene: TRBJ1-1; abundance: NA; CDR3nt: TGTGCCTGGAGTGTCGGGGGGATTTCGACTGAAGCTTTCTTT; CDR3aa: CAWSVGGISTEAFF
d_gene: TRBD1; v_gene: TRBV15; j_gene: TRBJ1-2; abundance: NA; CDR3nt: TGTGCCACCAGCAGAGATGACCCCGGGGACAGGGGGGACTATGGCTACACCTTC; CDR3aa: CATSRDDPGDRGDYGYTF
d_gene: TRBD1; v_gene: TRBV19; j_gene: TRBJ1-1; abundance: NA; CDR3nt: TGTGCCAGTAGCGATCGACAGGGGAATACTGAAGCTTTCTTT; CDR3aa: CASSDRQGNTEAFF
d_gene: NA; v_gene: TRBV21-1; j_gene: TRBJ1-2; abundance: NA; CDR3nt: TGTGCCAGCAGCGCCCGGGACAGGGGGGACTATGGCTACACCTTC; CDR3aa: CASSARDRGDYGYTF
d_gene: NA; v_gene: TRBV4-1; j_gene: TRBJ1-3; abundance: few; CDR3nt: TGCGCCAGCAGCCAAGACGGGTTTCTAAACACCATATATTTT; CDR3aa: CASSQDGFLNTIYF
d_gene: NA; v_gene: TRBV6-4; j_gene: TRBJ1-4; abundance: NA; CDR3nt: TGTGCCAGCAGTGACTGTGGGGGGATGGGTGAAAAACTGTTTTTT; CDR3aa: CASSDCGGMGEKLFF
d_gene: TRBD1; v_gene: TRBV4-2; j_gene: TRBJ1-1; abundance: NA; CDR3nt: TGTGCCAGCAGCCAAGGGGGGCAGGGGGCGACTGAAGCTTTCTTT; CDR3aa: CASSQGGQGATEAFF
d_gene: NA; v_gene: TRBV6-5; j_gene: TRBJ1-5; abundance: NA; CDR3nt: TGTGCCAGCAGCTCGGGTTTACGTCAGCCCCAGCATTTT; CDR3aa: CASSSGLRQPQHF
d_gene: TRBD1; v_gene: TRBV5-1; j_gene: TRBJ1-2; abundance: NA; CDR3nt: TGCGCCAGCAGCGAAAGGACAGGGGGTTATAGGTTCAACTATGGCTACACCTTC; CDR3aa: CASSERTGGYRFNYGYTF
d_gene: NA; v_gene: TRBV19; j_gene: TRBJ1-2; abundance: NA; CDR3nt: TGTGCCAGTAGTCCGACCACAGGGTATGGCTACACCTTC; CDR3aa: CASSPTTGYGYTF